The clone carrying this T cell receptor beta chain was detected ten times or more. Its matching antigen is unknown. The data were obtained in a study of T-cell reconstitution after alpha-beta-depleted transplantation in children. CDR1 is SGHRS, CDR2 YFSETQ, per germline. V lost 4 bases to trimming and J lost 5 bases, with 13 bases between them. The CDR3 is 14 amino acids. Study-level findings and limits: Several hundred rapidly expanded clones from non-depleted graft cells reportedly supplied alpha-beta T cells about two months post-transplant.

It was with unique molecular identifiers that the TCRbeta library was prepared. TCRdb re-analysed the PCR reads in MiXCR, keeping a single row per CDR3 protein. This table has some 220,000 distinct CDR3 sequences, under 13% appearing once. This material consisted of PBMCs, taken before TCRalphabeta/CD19-depleted stem cell transplant. This chain connects TRBV5-1 to TRBJ2-1, with D perhaps TRBD2 (6 bases). This TCR was sampled from a child under two years old with acute myeloid leukemia, due to receive a stem cell transplant. The CDR3 nucleotides read TGCGCCAGCAGCACTGCGGGACTCAACAATGAGCAGTTCTTC. It codes for CASSTAGLNNEQFF.